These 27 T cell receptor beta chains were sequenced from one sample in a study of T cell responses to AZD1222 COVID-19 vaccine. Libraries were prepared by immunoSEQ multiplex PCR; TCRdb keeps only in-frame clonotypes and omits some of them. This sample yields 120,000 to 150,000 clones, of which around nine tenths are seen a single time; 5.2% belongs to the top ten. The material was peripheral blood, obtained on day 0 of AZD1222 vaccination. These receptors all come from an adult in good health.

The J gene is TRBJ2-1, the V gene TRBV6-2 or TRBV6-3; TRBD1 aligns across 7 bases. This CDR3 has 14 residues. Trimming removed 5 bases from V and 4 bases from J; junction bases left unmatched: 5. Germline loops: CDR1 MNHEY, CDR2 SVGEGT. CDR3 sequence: CASSQPTGYNEQFF. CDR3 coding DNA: TGTGCCAGCAGTCAACCGACAGGGTACAATGAGCAGTTCTTC.

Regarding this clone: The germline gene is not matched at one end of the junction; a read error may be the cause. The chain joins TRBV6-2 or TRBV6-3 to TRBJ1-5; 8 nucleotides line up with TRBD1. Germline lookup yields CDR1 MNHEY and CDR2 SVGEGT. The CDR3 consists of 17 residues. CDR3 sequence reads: CASRYSLDREWDQPQHF. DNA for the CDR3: TGTGCCAGCAGGTACTCATTGGACAGGGAATGGGATCAGCCCCAGCATTTT.

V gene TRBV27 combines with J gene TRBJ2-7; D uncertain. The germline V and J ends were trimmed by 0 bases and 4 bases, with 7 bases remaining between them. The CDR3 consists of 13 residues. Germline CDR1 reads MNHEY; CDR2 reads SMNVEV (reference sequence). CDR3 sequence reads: CASSLSAQYEQYF. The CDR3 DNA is TGTGCCAGCAGTTTATCGGCCCAATACGAGCAGTACTTC.

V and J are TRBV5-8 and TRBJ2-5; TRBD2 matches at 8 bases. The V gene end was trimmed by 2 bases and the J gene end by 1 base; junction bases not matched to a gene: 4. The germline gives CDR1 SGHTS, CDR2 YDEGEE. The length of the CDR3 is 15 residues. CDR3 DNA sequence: TGTGCCAGCAGCTTTGGCGGGGGGCCCCAAGAGACCCAGTACTTC. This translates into CASSFGGGPQETQYF.

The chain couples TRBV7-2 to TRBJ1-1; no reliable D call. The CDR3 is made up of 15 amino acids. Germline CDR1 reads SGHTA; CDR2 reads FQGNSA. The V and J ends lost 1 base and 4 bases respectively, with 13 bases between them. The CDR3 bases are TGTGCCAGCAGCTTAGAGTCGGCCTGGGGCACTGAAGCTTTCTTT. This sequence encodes CASSLESAWGTEAFF.

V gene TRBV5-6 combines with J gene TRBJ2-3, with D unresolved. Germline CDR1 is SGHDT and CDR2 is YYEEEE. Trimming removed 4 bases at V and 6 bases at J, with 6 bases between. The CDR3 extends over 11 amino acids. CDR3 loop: CASSRSDTQYF. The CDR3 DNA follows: TGTGCCAGCAGCCGTTCCGATACGCAGTATTTT.

CDR3 protein: CASRRADEKLFF. CDR3 nucleotide sequence: TGTGCCAGCCGGCGGGCGGATGAAAAACTGTTTTTT. The chain links TRBV2 to TRBJ1-4; D remains ambiguous. Trimming took 8 bases from V and 6 from J, leaving 10 bases between them. CDR1 SNHLY and CDR2 FYNNEI come from the germline V gene. The CDR3 length is 12 residues.

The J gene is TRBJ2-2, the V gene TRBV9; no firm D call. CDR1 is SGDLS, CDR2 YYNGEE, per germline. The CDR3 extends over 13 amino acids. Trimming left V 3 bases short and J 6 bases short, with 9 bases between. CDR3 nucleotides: TGTGCCAGCAGCGCCCGCACGGCCGGGGAGCTGTTTTTT. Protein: CASSARTAGELFF.

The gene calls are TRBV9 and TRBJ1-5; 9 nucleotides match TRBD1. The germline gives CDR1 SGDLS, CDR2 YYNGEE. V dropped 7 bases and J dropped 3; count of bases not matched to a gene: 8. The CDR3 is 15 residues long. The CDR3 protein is CASGPGTGYNQPQHF. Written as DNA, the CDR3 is TGTGCCAGCGGTCCCGGGACAGGGTACAATCAGCCCCAGCATTTT.

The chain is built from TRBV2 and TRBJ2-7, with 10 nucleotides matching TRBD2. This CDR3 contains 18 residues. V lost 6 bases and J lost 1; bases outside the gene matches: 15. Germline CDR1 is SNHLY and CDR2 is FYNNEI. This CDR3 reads CASRLGLAGAYGSYEQYF. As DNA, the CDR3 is TGTGCCAGCAGGCTCGGGCTAGCGGGGGCCTACGGATCCTACGAGCAGTACTTC.

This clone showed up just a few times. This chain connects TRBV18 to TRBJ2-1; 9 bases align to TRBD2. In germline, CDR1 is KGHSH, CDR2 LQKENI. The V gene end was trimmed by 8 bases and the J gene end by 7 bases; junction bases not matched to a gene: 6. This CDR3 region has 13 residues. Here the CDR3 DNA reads TGTGCCAGCCAGAGCGGGAGGAAAAATGAGCAGTTCTTC. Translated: CASQSGRKNEQFF.

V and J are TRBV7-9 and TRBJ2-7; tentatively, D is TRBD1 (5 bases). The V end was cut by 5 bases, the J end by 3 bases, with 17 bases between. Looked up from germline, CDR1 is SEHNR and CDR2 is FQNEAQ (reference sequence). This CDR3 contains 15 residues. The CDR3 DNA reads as TGTGCCAGCAGCCTCTTGACGGCAGGGCACTACGAGCAGTACTTC. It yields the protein CASSLLTAGHYEQYF.

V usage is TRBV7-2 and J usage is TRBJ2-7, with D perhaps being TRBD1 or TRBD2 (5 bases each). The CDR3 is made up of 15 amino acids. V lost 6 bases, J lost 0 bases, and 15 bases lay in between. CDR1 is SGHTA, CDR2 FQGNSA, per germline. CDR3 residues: CASSVRVGDSYEQYF. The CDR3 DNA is TGTGCCAGCAGTGTTAGGGTGGGGGACTCCTACGAGCAGTACTTC.

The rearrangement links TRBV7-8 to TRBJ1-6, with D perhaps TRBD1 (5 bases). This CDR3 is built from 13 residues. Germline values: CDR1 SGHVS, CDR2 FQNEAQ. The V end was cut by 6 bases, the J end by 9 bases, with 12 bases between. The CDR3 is CASSKGMGSPLHF. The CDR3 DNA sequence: TGTGCCAGCAGTAAGGGGATGGGTTCACCCCTCCACTTT.

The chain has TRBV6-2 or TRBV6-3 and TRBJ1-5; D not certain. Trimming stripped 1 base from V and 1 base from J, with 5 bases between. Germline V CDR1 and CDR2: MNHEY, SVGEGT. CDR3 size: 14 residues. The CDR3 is CASSYWESNQPQHF. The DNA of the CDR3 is TGTGCCAGCAGTTACTGGGAGAGCAATCAGCCCCAGCATTTT.

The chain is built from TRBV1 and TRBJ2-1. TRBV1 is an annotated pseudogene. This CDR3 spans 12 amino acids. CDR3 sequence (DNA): TGCACCAGCAGCCTACATGGGAATGAGCAGTTCTTC. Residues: CTSSLHGNEQFF.

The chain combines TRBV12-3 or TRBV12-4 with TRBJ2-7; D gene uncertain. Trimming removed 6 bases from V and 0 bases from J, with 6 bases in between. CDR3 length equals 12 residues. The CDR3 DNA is TGTGCCAGCAGGTCTCTCTCCTACGAGCAGTACTTC. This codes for CASRSLSYEQYF.

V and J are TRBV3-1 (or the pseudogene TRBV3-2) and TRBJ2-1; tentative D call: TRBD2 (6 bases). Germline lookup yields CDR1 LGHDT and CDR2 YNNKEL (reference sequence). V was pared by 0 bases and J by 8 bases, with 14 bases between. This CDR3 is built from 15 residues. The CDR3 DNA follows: TGTGCCAGCAGCCAAGAACGGGACTCCTTGCATGAGCAGTTCTTC. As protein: CASSQERDSLHEQFF.

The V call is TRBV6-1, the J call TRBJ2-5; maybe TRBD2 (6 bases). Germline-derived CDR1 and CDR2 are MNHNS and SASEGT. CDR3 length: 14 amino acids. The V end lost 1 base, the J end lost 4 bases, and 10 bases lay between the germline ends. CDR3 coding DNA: TGTGCCAGCAGTGAAGGGAGGGCCGTAGAGACCCAGTACTTC. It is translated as CASSEGRAVETQYF.

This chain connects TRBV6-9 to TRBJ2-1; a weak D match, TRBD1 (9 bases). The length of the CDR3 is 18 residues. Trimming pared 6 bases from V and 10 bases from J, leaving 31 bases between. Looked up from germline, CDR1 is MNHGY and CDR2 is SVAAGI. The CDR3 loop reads CASRVGQGIQRETGEQFF. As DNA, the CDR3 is TGTGCCAGCAGGGTCGGACAGGGGATCCAGCGGGAGACTGGGGAGCAGTTCTTC.

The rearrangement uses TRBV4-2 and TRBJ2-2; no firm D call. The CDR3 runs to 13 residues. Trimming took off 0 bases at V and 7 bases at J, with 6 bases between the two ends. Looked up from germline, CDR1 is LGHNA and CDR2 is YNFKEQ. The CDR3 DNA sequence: TGTGCCAGCAGCCAAGATCGAAGCGGGGAGCTGTTTTTT. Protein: CASSQDRSGELFF.

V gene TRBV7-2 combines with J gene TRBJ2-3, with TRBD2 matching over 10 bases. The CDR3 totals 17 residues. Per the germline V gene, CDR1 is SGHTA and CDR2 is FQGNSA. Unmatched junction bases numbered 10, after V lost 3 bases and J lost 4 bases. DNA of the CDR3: TGTGCCAGCAGCTTGGGAGCGGCTAGCGGGGGTGCAGATACGCAGTATTTT. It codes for CASSLGAASGGADTQYF.

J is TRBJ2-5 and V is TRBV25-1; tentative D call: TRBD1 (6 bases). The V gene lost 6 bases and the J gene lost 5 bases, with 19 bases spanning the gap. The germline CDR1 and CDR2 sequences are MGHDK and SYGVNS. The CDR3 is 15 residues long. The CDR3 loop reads CASRTPPGQGETQYF. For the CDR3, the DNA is TGTGCCAGCAGAACCCCGCCTGGTCAGGGGGAGACCCAGTACTTC. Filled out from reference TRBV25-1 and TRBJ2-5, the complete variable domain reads EADIYQTPRYLVIGTGKKITLECSQTMGHDKMYWYQQDPGMELHLIHYSYGVNSTEKGDLSSESTVSRIRTEHFPLTLESARPSHTSQYLCASRTPPGQGETQYFGPGTRLLVL.

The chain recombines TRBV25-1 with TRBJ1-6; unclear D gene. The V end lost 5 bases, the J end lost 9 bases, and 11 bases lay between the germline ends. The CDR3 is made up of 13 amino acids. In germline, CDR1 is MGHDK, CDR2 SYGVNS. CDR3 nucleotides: TGTGCCAGCAGTCCTCGCGGAGTTTCACCCCTCCACTTT. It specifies CASSPRGVSPLHF.

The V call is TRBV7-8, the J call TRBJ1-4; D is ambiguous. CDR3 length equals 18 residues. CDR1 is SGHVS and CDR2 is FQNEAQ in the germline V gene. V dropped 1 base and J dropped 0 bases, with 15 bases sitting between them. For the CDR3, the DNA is TGTGCCAGCAGCTTAGTCCCATTGGACCGAGCAACTAATGAAAAACTGTTTTTT. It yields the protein CASSLVPLDRATNEKLFF.

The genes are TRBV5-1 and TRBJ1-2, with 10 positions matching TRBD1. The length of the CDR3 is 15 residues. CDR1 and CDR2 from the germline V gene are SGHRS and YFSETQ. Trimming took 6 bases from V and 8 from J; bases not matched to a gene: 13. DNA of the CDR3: TGCGCCAGCACTCGGGACAGGGGAGGGCTTGGCGGCTACACCTTC. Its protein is CASTRDRGGLGGYTF.

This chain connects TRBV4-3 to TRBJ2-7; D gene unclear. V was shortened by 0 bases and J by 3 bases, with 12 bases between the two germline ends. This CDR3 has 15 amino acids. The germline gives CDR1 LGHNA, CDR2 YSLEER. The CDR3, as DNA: TGCGCCAGCAGCCAAGAGGCAATGGGCTTCTACGAGCAGTACTTC. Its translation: CASSQEAMGFYEQYF.